The 21 T cell receptor beta chains presented below share a single source sample, sequenced in a study of T cells in Graves' hyperthyroidism and ophthalmopathy. It was RNA transcripts that yielded the amplified TCR beta CDR3 regions. HTBI primers were the set used in a first-round RT-PCR of the TCR CDR3. TCRdb ran MiXCR on the multiplex PCR reads and lists one entry per CDR3 protein. The profile shows about 500,000 distinct CDR3 sequences, about a sixth of them singletons. Material: blood. The receptors were sampled from a woman under 30 with Graves' ophthalmopathy.

In this sample, this clonotype turned up many times. This sequence joins TRBV7-2 and TRBJ1-6, with D tentatively TRBD1 (6 bases). Between the trimmed V and J ends, which lost 0 bases and 2 bases, there was a span of 14 bases. Germline CDR1 SGHTA, CDR2 FQGNSA. The CDR3 extends over 18 amino acids. The CDR3 DNA follows: TGTGCCAGCAGCTTAGCCCGGGACAACGAAGCCTATAATTCACCCCTCCACTTT. Translation gives CASSLARDNEAYNSPLHF.

V is TRBV5-4 and J is TRBJ1-2; D is possibly TRBD1 (6 bases). Deletions cut 5 bases from V and 6 bases from J, with 17 bases between. The CDR3 runs to 14 residues. CDR1 and CDR2 from the germline V gene are SGHNT and YYREEE (reference sequence). The CDR3 here is CASRPGTQVHGYTF. CDR3 DNA: TGTGCCAGCAGGCCCGGGACACAGGTGCATGGCTACACCTTC. Complete variable domain (other parts from reference TRBV5-4 and TRBJ1-2): ETGVTQSPTHLIKTRGQQVTLRCSSQSGHNTVSWYQQALGQGPQFIFQYYREEENGRGNFPPRFSGLQFPNYSSELNVNALELDDSALYLCASRPGTQVHGYTFGSGTRLTVV.

The chain is built from TRBV30 and TRBJ2-7, with 10 bases fitting TRBD1. Germline CDR1 reads GTSNPN; CDR2 reads SVGIG (reference sequence). This CDR3 has 14 residues. The trim removed 4 bases at V and 5 bases at J, leaving 8 bases unmatched. This chain's CDR3 is CAWNRDRGTHEQYF. The CDR3 DNA reads as TGTGCCTGGAACCGGGACAGGGGCACCCACGAGCAGTACTTC.

V usage is TRBV9 and J usage is TRBJ1-1; maybe TRBD1 (6 bases). Germline lookup yields CDR1 SGDLS and CDR2 YYNGEE. This CDR3 region has 15 residues. Trimming stripped 2 bases from V and 9 bases from J, with 20 bases between. The CDR3 nucleotides read TGTGCCAGCAGCGTTTCTGGGGGGGTGGGGGGCAAAGCTTTCTTT. Its translation is CASSVSGGVGGKAFF.

There are many counts of this clonotype. The V call is TRBV5-1, the J call TRBJ1-1; perhaps TRBD1 as D (6 bases). Germline V gene lookup returns CDR1 SGHRS and CDR2 YFSETQ. The length of the CDR3 is 15 residues. V was cut by 0 bases and J by 6 bases, with 15 bases left in between. The CDR3 nucleotides are TGCGCCAGCAGCTTGGACCTCCGGGGGCGTTCTGAAGCTTTCTTT. Its protein is CASSLDLRGRSEAFF.

The V and J genes are TRBV6-5 and TRBJ1-5, with TRBD1 matching over 7 bases. Germline V lookup: CDR1 MNHEY, CDR2 SVGAGI. J gave up 6 bases and V 2 bases, and 4 bases lay outside the gene matches. This CDR3 is 14 amino acids long. CDR3 nucleotides: TGTGCCAGCAGTTACGGCAGGGGGACTCAGCCCCAGCATTTT. Translating it yields CASSYGRGTQPQHF.

The V and J genes are TRBV29-1 and TRBJ1-1; D not resolved. V was clipped by 1 base and J by 6 bases, with 9 bases between them. CDR3 length: 12 residues. The germline CDR1 and CDR2 sequences are SQVTM and ANQGSEA. This CDR3 reads CSVEGGEPEAFF. In DNA form, the CDR3 reads TGCAGCGTTGAAGGTGGAGAACCTGAAGCTTTCTTT.

This clonotype was recorded once. The chain employs TRBV9 and TRBJ1-1; D perhaps matches TRBD1 (5 bases). The CDR3 runs to 14 residues. Trimming took off 4 bases at V and 10 bases at J, with 20 bases between the two ends. Germline CDR1 is SGDLS and CDR2 is YYNGEE. CDR3 sequence: CASSPGGTFGGAFF. The CDR3 DNA sequence: TGTGCCAGCAGCCCGGGCGGGACCTTCGGAGGAGCTTTCTTT. The full variable domain, in which reference TRBV9 and TRBJ1-1 provide the parts outside the CDR3, is DSGVTQTPKHLITATGQRVTLRCSPRSGDLSVYWYQQSLDQGLQFLIQYYNGEERAKGNILERFSAQQFPDLHSELNLSSLELGDSALYFCASSPGGTFGGAFFGQGTRLTVV.

At least ten counts were recorded for this clonotype. The genes are TRBV6-5 and TRBJ2-2; 12 positions agree with TRBD2. The CDR3 has 18 amino acids. Trimming at V came to 0 bases and at J to 0 bases, leaving 2 bases not matched to a gene. Germline V lookup: CDR1 MNHEY, CDR2 SVGAGI. The CDR3 DNA sequence: TGTGCCAGCAGTTACTCACTAGCGGGGGGAACGAACACCGGGGAGCTGTTTTTT. This gives the protein CASSYSLAGGTNTGELFF.

This clonotype has a count of ten or more. The chain carries TRBV11-2 and TRBJ1-3; the D gene is possibly TRBD1 (6 bases). CDR3 length: 16 residues. Germline V gene sequence: CDR1 SGHAT, CDR2 FQNNGV. V lost 4 bases to trimming and J lost 3 bases, with 16 bases between them. Here the CDR3 reads CASSSRWGAGGNTIYF. The CDR3 nucleotides are TGTGCCAGCAGCTCGAGATGGGGGGCGGGTGGAAACACCATATATTTT.

The sample holds many counts of this clonotype. This chain uses TRBV15 with TRBJ1-5; a possible D gene is TRBD1 (6 bases). Per germline, CDR1 LNHNV and CDR2 YYDKDF (reference sequence). V lost 3 bases and J lost 2, with 14 bases in between. This CDR3 has 16 amino acids. The CDR3 sequence is CATSRGGGDRNQPQHF. The CDR3 coding sequence is TGTGCCACCAGCAGGGGAGGGGGTGATCGCAATCAGCCCCAGCATTTT.

Only a few counts were recorded for this clonotype. The CDR3: CASMGGGTYEQYF. CDR3 bases: TGTGCCAGCATGGGCGGGGGGACCTACGAGCAGTACTTC. The rearrangement links TRBV6-4 to TRBJ2-7; 8 nucleotides align to TRBD2. CDR1 and CDR2 (germline): MRHNA, SNTAGT. The CDR3 contains 13 residues. Trimming cost V 7 bases and J 2 bases; bases outside gene matches: 4.

This chain uses TRBV19 with TRBJ2-3; D is possibly TRBD2 (6 bases). Germline CDR1 LNHDA, CDR2 SQIVND (reference sequence). This CDR3 is built from 17 residues. Deletions cut 1 base from V and 0 bases from J, with 14 bases between. The CDR3 reads CASSIGGGSSSTDTQYF. The DNA of the CDR3 is TGTGCCAGTAGTATAGGCGGAGGGAGTTCTAGCACAGATACGCAGTATTTT.

This clonotype has only a few counts. This chain uses TRBV19 with TRBJ2-1, with TRBD2 matching over 9 bases. Losses at the gene ends were 4 bases for V and 6 bases for J; bases not matched to a gene: 10. Germline assignment: CDR1 LNHDA and CDR2 SQIVND (reference sequence). The CDR3 has 16 residues. The CDR3 is CASSRAAGGGSNEQFF. Written as DNA, the CDR3 is TGTGCCAGTAGTAGAGCGGCGGGGGGGGGATCCAATGAGCAGTTCTTC.

In its sample, this clonotype was seen a few times. The chain recombines TRBV18 with TRBJ2-1, with 9 nucleotides matching TRBD1. This CDR3 is 13 amino acids long. Germline values: CDR1 KGHSH, CDR2 LQKENI. The trim removed 5 bases at V and 9 bases at J, leaving 5 bases unmatched. The CDR3 is CASSTQGAGEQFF. DNA of the CDR3: TGTGCCAGCTCAACACAGGGGGCCGGTGAGCAGTTCTTC.

This clonotype came up many times. The chain is built from TRBV28 and TRBJ1-1, with a possible D match to TRBD1 (5 bases). Trimming shortened V by 4 bases and J by 7 bases, and 16 bases separated the two germline ends. Germline V CDR1 and CDR2: MDHEN, SYDVKM. The CDR3 spans 14 residues. CDR3 nucleotide sequence: TGTGCCAGCAGTTCACCTCGGGGCCTCAATGAAGCTTTCTTT. Amino acid sequence: CASSSPRGLNEAFF.

This rearrangement joins TRBV11-3 to TRBJ2-7; 7 bases are shared with TRBD2. Germline values: CDR1 SGHNT, CDR2 YENEEA. Trimming took 2 bases from V and 4 from J; bases not matched to a gene: 8. The CDR3 runs 15 residues. CDR3 sequence reads: CASSLREGSGYEQYF. CDR3 nucleotides: TGTGCCAGCAGCTTAAGGGAGGGATCGGGTTACGAGCAGTACTTC.

There are a few counts of this clonotype. The rearrangement uses TRBV6-1 and TRBJ1-1; TRBD1 agrees at 7 bases. Trimming took 6 bases from V and 0 from J; bases not matched to a gene: 7. This CDR3 is 15 amino acids long. The germline V gene has CDR1 MNHNS and CDR2 SASEGT. CDR3 bases: TGTGCCAGCAGCCAACCGACAGGGATGAACACTGAAGCTTTCTTT. Encoded protein: CASSQPTGMNTEAFF.

This clonotype was seen many times. The J gene is TRBJ1-1, the V gene TRBV11-3; 8 bases match TRBD1. The CDR3 is 14 residues long. Trimming removed 5 bases from V and 4 bases from J; junction bases left unmatched: 6. Germline loops: CDR1 SGHNT, CDR2 YENEEA. CDR3 residues: CASSIGQGTTEAFF. The CDR3 DNA sequence: TGTGCCAGCAGCATCGGACAGGGAACCACTGAAGCTTTCTTT.

This clonotype was counted ten times or more. The CDR3 region is CASTAPGQETQYF. The DNA for the CDR3 is TGTGCCAGCACGGCTCCGGGTCAAGAGACCCAGTACTTC. The V call is TRBV2, the J call TRBJ2-5; D remains unclear. Germline CDR1 reads SNHLY; CDR2 reads FYNNEI. Between the trimmed V and J ends, which lost 7 bases and 2 bases, there was a span of 11 bases. The CDR3 extends over 13 amino acids.

In the case of this clonotype: One end of the junction fails to match germline, which may point to a read error. This rearrangement joins TRBV5-1 to TRBJ2-1, with TRBD2 matching over 16 bases. Germline V gives CDR1 SGHRS, CDR2 YFSETQ. There are 16 residues in the CDR3. CDR3 in DNA: TGTGCCAGCAGCTCCGGGACTAGCGGGGGGGTCAATGAGCAGTTCTTC. Amino acids: CASSSGTSGGVNEQFF. Supplemented by reference TRBV5-1 and TRBJ2-1, the full variable domain reads KAGVTQTPRYLIKTRGQQVTLSCSPISGHRSVSWYQQTPGQGLQFLFEYFSETQRNKGNFPGRFSGRQFSNSRSEMNVSTLELGDSALYLCASSSGTSGGVNEQFFGPGTRLTVL.